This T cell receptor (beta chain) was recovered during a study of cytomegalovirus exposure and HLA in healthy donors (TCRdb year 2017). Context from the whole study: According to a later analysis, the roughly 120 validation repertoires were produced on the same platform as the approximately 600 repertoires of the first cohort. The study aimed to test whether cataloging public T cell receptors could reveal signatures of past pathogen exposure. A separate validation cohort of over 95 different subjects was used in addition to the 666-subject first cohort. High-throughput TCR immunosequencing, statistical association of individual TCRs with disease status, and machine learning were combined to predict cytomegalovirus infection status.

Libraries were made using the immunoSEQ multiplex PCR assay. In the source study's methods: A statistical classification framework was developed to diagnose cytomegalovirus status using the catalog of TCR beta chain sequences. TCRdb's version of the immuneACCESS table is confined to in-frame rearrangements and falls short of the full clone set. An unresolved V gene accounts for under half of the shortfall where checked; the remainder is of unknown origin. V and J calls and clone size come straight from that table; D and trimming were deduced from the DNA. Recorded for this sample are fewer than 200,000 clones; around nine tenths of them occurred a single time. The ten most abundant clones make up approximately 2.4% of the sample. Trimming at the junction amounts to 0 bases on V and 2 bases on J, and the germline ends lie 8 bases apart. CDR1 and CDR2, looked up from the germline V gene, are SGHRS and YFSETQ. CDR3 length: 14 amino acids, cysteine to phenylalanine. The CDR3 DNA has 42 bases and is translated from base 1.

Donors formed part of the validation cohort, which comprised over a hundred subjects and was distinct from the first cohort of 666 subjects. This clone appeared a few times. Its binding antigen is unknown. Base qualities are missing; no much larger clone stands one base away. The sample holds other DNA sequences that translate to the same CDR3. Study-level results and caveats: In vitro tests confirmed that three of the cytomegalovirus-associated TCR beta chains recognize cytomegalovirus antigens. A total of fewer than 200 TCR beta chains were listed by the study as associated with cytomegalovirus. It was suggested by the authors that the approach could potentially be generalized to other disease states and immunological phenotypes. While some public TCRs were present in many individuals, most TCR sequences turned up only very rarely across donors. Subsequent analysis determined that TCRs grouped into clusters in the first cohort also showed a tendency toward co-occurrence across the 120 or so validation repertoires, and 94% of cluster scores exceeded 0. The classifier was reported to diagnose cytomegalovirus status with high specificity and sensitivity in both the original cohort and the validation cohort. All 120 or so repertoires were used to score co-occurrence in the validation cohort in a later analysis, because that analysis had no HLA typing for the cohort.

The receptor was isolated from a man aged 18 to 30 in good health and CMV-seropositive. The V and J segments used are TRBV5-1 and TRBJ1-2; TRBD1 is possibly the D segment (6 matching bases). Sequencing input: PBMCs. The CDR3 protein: CASSLAGQNYGYTF. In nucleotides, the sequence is TGCGCCAGCAGCTTGGCCGGACAGAACTATGGCTACACCTTC.